This TCR beta chain was captured by sequencing in a study of memory CD4+ T cells and cytomegalovirus serostatus. The study's findings and limits: Each of approximately 69 CMV-associated TCRbeta sequences occurred in one to five individuals. Median bootstrapped AUC for CMV status was roughly 0.95 originally, about 0.9 US-trained.

The CDR3 spans 12 residues. Looked up from germline, CDR1 is MDHEN and CDR2 is SYDVKM. V was pared by 6 bases and J by 5 bases, with 2 bases of the junction left unmatched. As processed by the authors: Out-of-frame sequences were removed, leaving 2 million to 2.5 million distinct TCRbeta sequences. The assay was immunoSEQ multiplex PCR, and TCRdb's table has in-frame clones only and misses some. D and trimming come from the DNA, and the V and J calls and clone size come from that table. The sample contains 45,000 to 60,000 clones, 80% to 85% of which appear only once. Worth noting for this clone: Its target is not known.

Single viable CD3+CD4+CD8-CD45RO+ cells were sorted as the memory CD4+ T cells. The rearrangement links TRBV28 to TRBJ2-5; 8 positions agree with TRBD2. Material: memory CD4+ T cells from blood. The origin of this receptor is an adult in good health and CMV-seropositive. DNA for the CDR3: TGTGCCAGCAGGCCGGGGGGGGAGACCCAGTACTTC. The encoded protein is CASRPGGETQYF.